Shown below are 30 T cell receptor beta chains from a single sample sequenced in a study of regulatory T cells in long-lasting Graves disease. Time point here: persistent/refractory GD, antithyroid drugs over 5 years with positive TRAb. PBMCs were the source of the RNA used for TCR sequencing. Both iRepertoire HTBI primers and Arm-PCR of CDR3 regions were used to build the TCR beta libraries. TCRdb ran MiXCR on the multiplex PCR reads and lists one entry per CDR3 protein. The sample has about 460,000 distinct CDR3 sequences, around a fifth seen once; the top ten hold about an eighth. Specimen: peripheral blood mononuclear cells (PBMCs), collected when the disease was refractory, from a patient treated with antithyroid drugs. All receptors come from a female donor with Graves disease.

This clonotype was detected a few times. The J gene is TRBJ2-7, the V gene TRBV29-1; 9 bases are shared with TRBD2. The CDR3 sequence is 12 residues long. With 8 bases clipped from V and 3 bases from J, the junction kept 5 bases outside the gene matches. Germline V lookup: CDR1 SQVTM, CDR2 ANQGSEA. This chain's CDR3 is CSLPSGIYEQYF. The CDR3 nucleotides are TGCAGCTTACCTAGCGGGATCTACGAGCAGTACTTC.

The chain carries TRBV20-1 and TRBJ2-5; 9 bases line up with TRBD2. There are 16 residues in the CDR3. With V trimmed by 4 bases and J by 5 bases, 14 bases remained unmatched. Germline loops: CDR1 DFQATT, CDR2 SNEGSKA (reference sequence). The CDR3 DNA follows: TGCAGTGCTAAAATCTTTAGCGGGAGCCCCGGTGAGACCCAGTACTTC. The encoded protein is CSAKIFSGSPGETQYF.

This sequence joins TRBV10-3 and TRBJ1-6, with 9 nucleotides matching TRBD1. The CDR3 has 15 residues. Trimming took 3 bases from V and 7 from J; bases not matched to a gene: 4. Germline CDR1 and CDR2: ENHRY and SYGVKD. CDR3 residues: CAISELGQGNSPLHF. CDR3 DNA sequence: TGTGCCATCAGTGAACTGGGACAGGGAAATTCACCCCTCCACTTT.

V gene TRBV28 combines with J gene TRBJ1-3; the D is unclear. The V gene lost 3 bases and the J gene lost 6 bases, with 12 bases spanning the gap. CDR1 and CDR2 from the germline V gene are MDHEN and SYDVKM. This CDR3 is built from 14 residues. CDR3 DNA sequence: TGTGCCAGCAGTTTGGACTTCCCAACAAACACCATATATTTT. As protein: CASSLDFPTNTIYF.

The chain has TRBV19 and TRBJ1-5, with D hard to call. Germline V gene sequence: CDR1 LNHDA, CDR2 SQIVND (reference sequence). The CDR3 covers 10 residues. Here the CDR3 DNA reads TGTGCTAGGCAGGTACAGCCCCAGCATTTT. The encoded protein is CARQVQPQHF.

This clonotype was observed a few times. The chain recombines TRBV6-1 with TRBJ1-2; possibly TRBD1 for D (5 bases). V shed 7 bases and J shed 8 bases, with 20 bases lying between them. This CDR3 has 14 amino acids. Germline loops: CDR1 MNHNS, CDR2 SASEGT. The CDR3 DNA is TGTGCCAGCACCTACTGGGACCGGGGGAGAGGCTACACCTTC. Its translation: CASTYWDRGRGYTF.

The rearrangement links TRBV14 to TRBJ1-6; maybe TRBD1 (5 bases). The germline V gene encodes CDR1 SGHDN and CDR2 FVKESK. V lost 2 bases and J lost 1, with 21 bases in between. CDR3 size: 20 residues. CDR3 nucleotide sequence: TGTGCCAGCAGCCAACTTGCCGGGACCCTAGCATGGTCCTATAATTCACCCCTCCACTTT. It is translated as CASSQLAGTLAWSYNSPLHF.

This clonotype was counted many times. The genes are TRBV5-1 and TRBJ1-4; tentatively, D is TRBD1 (6 bases). Trimming took 0 bases from V and 6 from J, leaving 9 bases between them. This CDR3 region has 14 residues. CDR1 SGHRS and CDR2 YFSETQ come from the germline V gene. Written as DNA, the CDR3 is TGCGCCAGCAGCTTGGGACAGGAAGATGAAAAACTGTTTTTT. Amino acid sequence: CASSLGQEDEKLFF.

This clonotype has ten or more counts. The chain uses TRBV5-1 and TRBJ2-2; D may be TRBD1 (6 bases). Per germline, CDR1 SGHRS and CDR2 YFSETQ. There are 14 residues in the CDR3. Trimming stripped 4 bases from V and 4 bases from J, with 11 bases between. CDR3 protein: CASSTTGSTGELFF. The CDR3 nucleotides read TGCGCCAGCAGCACTACAGGGTCCACCGGGGAGCTGTTTTTT.

This clonotype was seen at least ten times. V gene TRBV7-2 combines with J gene TRBJ2-6; D is uncertain. Germline V gene lookup returns CDR1 SGHTA and CDR2 FQGNSA. Trimming left V 6 bases short and J 4 bases short, with 7 bases between. There are 13 residues in the CDR3. The CDR3: CASSLQGANVLTF. Here the CDR3 DNA reads TGTGCCAGCAGTCTTCAGGGGGCCAACGTCCTGACTTTC.

J is TRBJ1-1 and V is TRBV18; 8 positions agree with TRBD1. Germline V CDR1 and CDR2: KGHSH, LQKENI. The CDR3 is made up of 15 amino acids. V lost 1 base, J lost 2 bases, and 3 bases stayed unmatched. The CDR3 spells CASSPRRGQNTEAFF. The CDR3 DNA reads TGTGCCAGCTCACCACGCAGGGGGCAAAACACTGAAGCTTTCTTT. Full variable domain (missing parts from reference TRBV18 and TRBJ1-1): NAGVMQNPRHLVRRRGQEARLRCSPMKGHSHVYWYRQLPEEGLKFMVYLQKENIIDESGMPKERFSAEFPKEGPSILRIQQVVRGDSAAYFCASSPRRGQNTEAFFGQGTRLTVV.

This clonotype was counted ten times or more. J is TRBJ1-6 and V is TRBV28; TRBD1 agrees at 7 bases. The CDR3 is 16 residues long. CDR1 is MDHEN, CDR2 SYDVKM, per germline. V dropped 6 bases and J dropped 10; count of bases not matched to a gene: 15. CDR3 sequence (DNA): TGTGCCAGCAGCACAGGAATACTAGGGGGCGAGTCACCCCTCCACTTT. Translating gives CASSTGILGGESPLHF.

This clonotype has at least ten counts. This chain connects TRBV2 to TRBJ1-5; no firm D call. The length of the CDR3 is 15 residues. CDR1 and CDR2 from the germline V gene are SNHLY and FYNNEI. V lost 1 base and J lost 1, with 8 bases in between. The DNA of the CDR3 is TGTGCCAGCAGTGAAGGAATGGGGAGCAATCAGCCCCAGCATTTT. Encoded protein: CASSEGMGSNQPQHF.

The sample holds a few counts of this clonotype. The chain carries TRBV5-1 and TRBJ1-6, with 7 bases identical to TRBD1. Germline V gene data show CDR1 as SGHRS and CDR2 as YFSETQ. V shed 0 bases, J shed 8 bases, and the junction held 5 bases outside the gene matches. The CDR3 is made up of 15 amino acids. The CDR3 region has the DNA TGCGCCAGCAGCTTGGCCGGCAGGGGGTATTCACCCCTCCACTTT. As protein: CASSLAGRGYSPLHF.

In its sample, this clonotype was seen many times. V gene TRBV28 combines with J gene TRBJ1-4, with a tentative D call TRBD1 (5 bases). Trimming shortened V by 6 bases and J by 8 bases, and 13 bases separated the two germline ends. CDR1 is MDHEN, CDR2 SYDVKM, per germline. The CDR3 is made up of 13 amino acids. Here the CDR3 reads CASRLQGGEKLFF. The CDR3 DNA is TGTGCCAGCAGACTGCAGGGAGGGGAAAAACTGTTTTTT.

V usage is TRBV6-5 and J usage is TRBJ1-2; D is perhaps TRBD1 (6 bases). Germline assignment: CDR1 MNHEY and CDR2 SVGAGI. Trimming took 0 bases from V and 0 from J, leaving 14 bases between them. CDR3 length: 17 amino acids. CDR3 protein: CASSYSIGGASNYGYTF. In nucleotides, the CDR3 is TGTGCCAGCAGTTACTCGATAGGGGGGGCTTCTAACTATGGCTACACCTTC.

This clonotype showed up many times. V is TRBV7-3 and J is TRBJ1-1; D is possibly TRBD1 (5 bases). V gave up 1 base and J gave up 3 bases, with 9 bases separating them. Germline CDR1 is SGHTA and CDR2 is FQGTGA. There are 14 residues in the CDR3. CDR3 residues: CASSLRQYDTEAFF. In DNA form, the CDR3 reads TGTGCCAGCAGCTTAAGACAGTACGACACTGAAGCTTTCTTT.

The V gene is TRBV11-2, the J gene TRBJ2-3; 7 bases are a match to TRBD1. With V trimmed by 3 bases and J by 5 bases, 2 bases remained unmatched. CDR3 size: 13 residues. Germline CDR1 reads SGHAT; CDR2 reads FQNNGV. Here the CDR3 reads CASSFRQGDTQYF. The CDR3 nucleotides read TGTGCCAGCAGCTTCCGACAGGGAGATACGCAGTATTTT.

The V and J genes are TRBV7-9 and TRBJ1-1; unclear D gene. V was shortened by 6 bases and J by 7 bases, with 9 bases between the two germline ends. The CDR3 is made up of 11 amino acids. Germline-derived CDR1 and CDR2 are SEHNR and FQNEAQ (reference sequence). This CDR3 reads CASREEGEAFF. The CDR3 nucleotides are TGTGCCAGCAGAGAGGAGGGTGAAGCTTTCTTT.

The sample holds a few counts of this clonotype. The J gene is TRBJ2-7, the V gene TRBV9, with D possibly being TRBD2 (5 bases). Trimming took 0 bases from V and 3 from J, leaving 16 bases between them. The CDR3 has 16 residues. Germline-derived CDR1 and CDR2 are SGDLS and YYNGEE. The CDR3 sequence is CASSVERESPGYEQYF. For the CDR3, the DNA is TGTGCCAGCAGCGTAGAGAGGGAGTCCCCCGGCTACGAGCAGTACTTC. The full variable domain, completed using reference TRBV9 and TRBJ2-7, is DSGVTQTPKHLITATGQRVTLRCSPRSGDLSVYWYQQSLDQGLQFLIQYYNGEERAKGNILERFSAQQFPDLHSELNLSSLELGDSALYFCASSVERESPGYEQYFGPGTRLTVT.

This clonotype has a single count. This chain joins TRBV15 and TRBJ2-3; D remains unclear. The CDR3 totals 14 residues. Germline lookup yields CDR1 LNHNV and CDR2 YYDKDF (reference sequence). Between the trimmed V and J ends, which lost 0 bases and 7 bases, there was a span of 11 bases. The CDR3 is CATSRDITTNTQYF. The CDR3 DNA reads TGTGCCACCAGCAGAGATATTACAACCAATACGCAGTATTTT.

This clonotype was counted ten times or more. The chain carries TRBV2 and TRBJ1-2; 11 bases are a match to TRBD1. V shed 6 bases and J 4 bases; nucleotides not matched to a gene: 4. This CDR3 contains 14 residues. Germline V gives CDR1 SNHLY, CDR2 FYNNEI. CDR3 sequence (DNA): TGTGCCAGCAGACCCGGGACAGGGGGCTATGGCTACACCTTC. This encodes CASRPGTGGYGYTF.

This clonotype was observed many times. The J gene is TRBJ2-5, the V gene TRBV28, with D perhaps TRBD2 (6 bases). This CDR3 comprises 14 residues. CDR1 is MDHEN, CDR2 SYDVKM, per germline. V lost 7 bases and J lost 6, with 18 bases in between. In DNA form, the CDR3 reads TGTGCCAGCACCGGTGGAGGGAGCGATAAGACCCAGTACTTC. Translated, it gives CASTGGGSDKTQYF.

This chain uses TRBV11-3 with TRBJ1-1; D uncertain. Trimming shortened V by 1 base and J by 4 bases, and 25 bases separated the two germline ends. The germline V gene has CDR1 SGHNT and CDR2 YENEEA. The CDR3 contains 19 residues. CDR3 region: CASSLVKAAGWSVSTEAFF. CDR3 in DNA: TGTGCCAGCAGCTTAGTAAAGGCGGCAGGCTGGTCGGTGAGCACTGAAGCTTTCTTT.

The sample holds many counts of this clonotype. The rearrangement joins TRBV6-4 to TRBJ1-1; D unresolved. Germline lookup yields CDR1 MRHNA and CDR2 SNTAGT. The germline V and J ends were trimmed by 0 bases and 1 base, with 6 bases remaining between them. The CDR3 totals 14 residues. As DNA, the CDR3 is TGTGCCAGCAGTGACTCAGGAGGGAACACTGAAGCTTTCTTT. Translated: CASSDSGGNTEAFF.

In this sample, this clonotype turned up a few times. The chain recombines TRBV20-1 with TRBJ2-1; the match to TRBD2 covers 8 bases. The CDR3 runs to 15 residues. V lost 0 bases, J lost 7 bases, and 8 bases stayed unmatched. CDR1 is DFQATT and CDR2 is SNEGSKA in the germline V gene (reference sequence). This chain's CDR3 is CSARDPGGPGNEQFF. CDR3 coding DNA: TGCAGTGCTAGAGATCCGGGAGGGCCGGGTAATGAGCAGTTCTTC.

A note on this clonotype: A much larger clone lies one base from this, so it may be a read error. Since no conserved phenylalanine or tryptophan closes the CDR3, a read error is the likely cause. The CDR3 loop reads CSAEQRETQYL. The CDR3, as DNA: TGCAGCGCGGAACAACGAGAGACCCAGTACCTC. The chain recombines TRBV29-1 with TRBJ2-5; D is uncertain. The CDR3 sequence is 11 residues long. The germline CDR1 and CDR2 sequences are SQVTM and ANQGSEA. V was trimmed by 7 bases and J by 4 bases, leaving 10 bases between them.

This clonotype appeared many times. The chain's CDR3 is CSGRTGGGSQETQYF. The CDR3 DNA is TGCAGCGGAAGAACAGGGGGAGGAAGCCAAGAGACCCAGTACTTC. This sequence joins TRBV29-1 and TRBJ2-5, with TRBD1 identical over 8 bases. This CDR3 spans 15 amino acids. V was pared by 7 bases and J by 1 base, with 11 bases of the junction left unmatched. The V gene's germline CDR1 is SQVTM and CDR2 ANQGSEA. Full variable domain (rest looked up from reference TRBV29-1 and TRBJ2-5): SAVISQKPSRDICQRGTSLTIQCQVDSQVTMMFWYRQQPGQSLTLIATANQGSEATYESGFVIDKFPISRPNLTFSTLTVSNMSPEDSSIYLCSGRTGGGSQETQYFGPGTRLLVL.

The sample holds a few counts of this clonotype. The V gene is TRBV6-1, the J gene TRBJ1-5; D is undetermined. The CDR3 contains 14 residues. The V and J ends lost 4 bases and 5 bases respectively, with 12 bases between them. Germline CDR1 and CDR2: MNHNS and SASEGT. This CDR3 is CASSVQTGYQPQHF. CDR3 coding DNA: TGTGCCAGCAGTGTCCAAACGGGATATCAGCCCCAGCATTTT.

This clonotype was detected ten times or more. CDR3 coding DNA: TGTGCCAGCAGCCCCAGACAGGGGCGGTATGAAAAACTGTTTTTT. Translation gives CASSPRQGRYEKLFF. This sequence joins TRBV7-8 and TRBJ1-4; TRBD1 matches 8 bases. Germline assignment: CDR1 SGHVS and CDR2 FQNEAQ. This CDR3 comprises 15 residues. V lost 5 bases to trimming and J lost 6 bases; unmatched junction nucleotides: 8.